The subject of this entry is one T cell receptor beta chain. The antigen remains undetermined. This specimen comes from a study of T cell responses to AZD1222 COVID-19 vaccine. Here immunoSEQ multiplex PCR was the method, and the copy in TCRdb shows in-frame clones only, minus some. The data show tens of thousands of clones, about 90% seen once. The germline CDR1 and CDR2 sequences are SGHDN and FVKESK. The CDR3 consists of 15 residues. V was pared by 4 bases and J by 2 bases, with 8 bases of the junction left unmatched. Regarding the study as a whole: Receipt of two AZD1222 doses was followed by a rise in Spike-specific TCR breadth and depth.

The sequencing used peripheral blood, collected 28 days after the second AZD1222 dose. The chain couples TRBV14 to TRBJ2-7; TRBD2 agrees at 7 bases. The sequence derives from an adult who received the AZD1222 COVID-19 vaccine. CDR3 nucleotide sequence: TGTGCCAGCAGCCTCGGACTAGACGGGACCTACGAGCAGTACTTC. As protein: CASSLGLDGTYEQYF.